A selection of T cell receptor beta chains follows, all from one sample in a study of vaccination and CD4 T cells after COVID-19. Their specific antigens are unknown. TCRdb itself ran the PCR reads through MiXCR, one entry per CDR3 protein. This table has approximately 15,000 distinct CDR3 sequences, roughly 50% appearing once. This sample comprised CD4+ T cells from blood, cultured in vitro, obtained before SARS-CoV-2 vaccination. The receptors here all came from a human donor who had recovered from COVID-19. Each CDR3 is given with its conserved first and last residue. Each record gives: V gene, D gene, J gene, clone size, CDR3 protein, CDR3 DNA. A D gene is named only where the DNA matches it firmly. Clone size is shown for a subset of rows, as once, few, many or a class of expanded clone.

>TRBV7-2|TRBD2|TRBJ2-5|-
CASSPSGGGETQYF
TGTGCCAGCAGCCCCTCGGGAGGGGGAGAGACCCAGTACTTC
>TRBV2|TRBD2|TRBJ2-5|few
CASSPRLAGRETQYF
TGTGCCAGCAGTCCCCGACTAGCGGGACGGGAGACCCAGTACTTC
>TRBV19|-|TRBJ2-2|-
CASRQGGTGELFF
TGTGCCAGTAGACAGGGAGGCACCGGGGAGCTGTTTTTT
>TRBV27|TRBD1|TRBJ2-7|few
CASRRAGGTYEQYF
TGTGCCAGCAGGCGGGCAGGGGGCACCTACGAGCAGTACTTC
>TRBV2|-|TRBJ1-2|-
CASSGRQNNYGYTF
TGTGCCAGCAGCGGCCGACAGAATAACTATGGCTACACCTTC
>TRBV6-1|-|TRBJ1-1|few
CASSDLQGEAFF
TGTGCCAGCAGTGATCTTCAGGGTGAAGCTTTCTTT
>TRBV7-9|-|TRBJ1-3|-
CASSPQDRDTIYF
TGTGCCAGCAGCCCCCAGGATCGGGACACCATATATTTT
>TRBV11-2|TRBD2|TRBJ2-5|-
CASSLDPGLAGKTQYF
TGTGCCAGCAGCTTAGATCCCGGACTAGCGGGAAAGACCCAGTACTTC
>TRBV2|-|TRBJ2-7|-
CASSEALSGAEQYF
TGTGCCAGCAGTGAAGCGCTTAGTGGGGCCGAGCAGTACTTC
>TRBV20-1|-|TRBJ2-2|-
CSALQGTNTGELFF
TGCAGTGCCTTACAGGGTACGAACACCGGGGAGCTGTTTTTT
>TRBV10-2|-|TRBJ2-1|-
CASRWASRAYNEQFF
TGCGCCAGCCGTTGGGCTTCGCGGGCCTACAATGAGCAGTTCTTC
>TRBV6-1|-|TRBJ1-1|-
CASSPLRRMMNTEAFF
TGTGCCAGCAGTCCCCTGAGGCGGATGATGAACACTGAAGCTTTCTTT
>TRBV12-3/TRBV12-4|-|TRBJ2-7|-
CASSLDFYEQYF
TGTGCCAGCAGTTTAGACTTCTACGAGCAGTACTTC
>TRBV6-1|-|TRBJ1-4|-
CASSLRRDEKLFF
TGTGCCAGCAGTCTCCGGAGGGATGAAAAACTGTTTTTT
>TRBV11-2|-|TRBJ1-1|-
CASSLGQLNTEAFF
TGTGCCAGCAGCTTAGGACAGCTGAACACTGAAGCTTTCTTT
>TRBV6-5|TRBD1|TRBJ1-5|-
CASSFGTGKGGGNQPQHF
TGTGCCAGCAGTTTCGGGACAGGGAAGGGAGGCGGCAATCAGCCCCAGCATTTT
>TRBV27|-|TRBJ1-1|few
CASSTAASNAEAFF
TGTGCCAGCAGTACCGCCGCCTCGAACGCTGAAGCTTTCTTT
>TRBV6-1|-|TRBJ2-1|few
CASRTQYNEQFF
TGTGCCAGCAGAACCCAGTACAATGAGCAGTTCTTC
>TRBV7-2|-|TRBJ2-5|-
CASSLDYQETQYF
TGTGCCAGCAGCTTGGACTACCAAGAGACCCAGTACTTC
>TRBV25-1|-|TRBJ1-3|-
CASSESKSLSGNTIYF
TGTGCCAGCAGTGAATCAAAGTCCCTCTCTGGAAACACCATATATTTT
>TRBV27|-|TRBJ1-1|-
CASSPRMARNTEAFF
TGTGCCAGCAGTCCCCGAATGGCGAGGAACACTGAAGCTTTCTTT
>TRBV20-1|TRBD1|TRBJ1-5|-
CSARDSDRGGQPQHF
TGCAGTGCTAGAGATTCCGACAGGGGCGGTCAGCCCCAGCATTTT
>TRBV6-2/TRBV6-3|-|TRBJ2-3|-
CASSRGQSTDTQYF
TGTGCCAGCAGTCGTGGACAGAGCACAGATACGCAGTATTTT
>TRBV6-1|-|TRBJ2-1|-
CASSRLAGITGNEQFF
TGTGCCAGCAGCCGCCTTGCCGGGATAACTGGCAATGAGCAGTTCTTC
>TRBV10-3|TRBD1|TRBJ1-1|-
CAIRGRGDTEAFF
TGTGCCATCAGGGGCAGGGGGGACACTGAAGCTTTCTTT
>TRBV20-1|-|TRBJ2-1|-
CSASAGSSYNEQFF
TGCAGTGCTAGTGCGGGGAGCTCCTACAATGAGCAGTTCTTC
>TRBV4-3|TRBD2|TRBJ2-3|-
CASSQGGGLAPHTQYF
TGCGCCAGCAGCCAAGGTGGAGGACTAGCCCCGCATACGCAGTATTTT
>TRBV5-1|TRBD2|TRBJ2-5|-
CASSPLGSGGAAETQYF
TGCGCCAGCAGCCCGTTAGGTAGCGGGGGGGCAGCCGAGACCCAGTACTTC
>TRBV6-5|-|TRBJ1-5|-
CASSWDVRPQHF
TGTGCCAGCAGTTGGGACGTAAGGCCCCAGCATTTT
>TRBV20-1|-|TRBJ1-5|-
CSAVGQLNFNQPQHF
TGCAGTGCTGTCGGACAGTTAAACTTCAATCAGCCCCAGCATTTT
>TRBV7-2|-|TRBJ1-5|-
CASGFGGNQPQHF
TGTGCCAGCGGCTTTGGGGGTAATCAGCCCCAGCATTTT
>TRBV2|TRBD1|TRBJ2-6|few
CASQAGGSGANVLTF
TGTGCCAGCCAAGCAGGGGGCTCTGGGGCCAACGTCCTGACTTTC
>TRBV11-3|-|TRBJ1-1|-
CASSFNPRVTEAFF
TGTGCCAGCAGCTTTAACCCCCGGGTCACTGAAGCTTTCTTT
>TRBV20-1|-|TRBJ2-4|-
CSASQVVPGAKNIQYF
TGCAGTGCTAGTCAGGTAGTGCCGGGAGCCAAAAACATTCAGTACTTC
>TRBV6-1|-|TRBJ1-4|-
CASRRTGTGWEKLFF
TGTGCCAGCCGCCGAACGGGCACAGGGTGGGAAAAACTGTTTTTT
>TRBV20-1|TRBD1|TRBJ1-5|-
CSARDRVGNQPQHF
TGCAGTGCTAGGGACAGGGTCGGTAATCAGCCCCAGCATTTT
>TRBV20-1|-|TRBJ1-1|few
CSATSREAGEETEAFF
TGCAGTGCCACTTCCCGGGAGGCCGGGGAGGAAACTGAAGCTTTCTTT
>TRBV7-2|-|TRBJ1-1|-
CASSFWKAANTEAFF
TGTGCCAGCAGCTTTTGGAAGGCAGCGAACACTGAAGCTTTCTTT
>TRBV7-3|-|TRBJ2-1|-
CASSSGVYNEQFF
TGTGCCAGCAGCTCGGGCGTCTACAATGAGCAGTTCTTC
>TRBV24-1|TRBD1|TRBJ1-5|-
CATSGRGPGQPQHF
TGTGCCACCAGCGGCAGGGGGCCAGGTCAGCCCCAGCATTTT
>TRBV20-1|-|TRBJ1-6|few
CSAWTQGRNSPLHF
TGCAGTGCCTGGACCCAGGGTCGGAATTCACCCCTCCACTTT
>TRBV5-4|TRBD2|TRBJ2-3|-
CASKGGGDTDTQYF
TGTGCCAGCAAAGGTGGGGGGGACACAGATACGCAGTATTTT
>TRBV24-1|-|TRBJ1-5|few
CATSVPYGKRGNQPQHF
TGTGCCACCAGTGTCCCCTACGGAAAAAGGGGCAATCAGCCCCAGCATTTT
>TRBV20-1|-|TRBJ1-1|-
CSAKQATLNTEAFF
TGCAGTGCAAAACAGGCAACCCTGAACACTGAAGCTTTCTTT
>TRBV27|-|TRBJ1-2|few
CASSPGRTLGNGYTF
TGTGCCAGCAGTCCGGGCCGGACACTAGGTAATGGCTACACCTTC
>TRBV12-3/TRBV12-4|TRBD1|TRBJ1-2|-
CASSLGTGVVDTF
TGTGCCAGCAGTTTAGGGACAGGGGTGGTAGACACCTTC
>TRBV7-9|TRBD1|TRBJ2-5|-
CAGGSTGAVGETQYF
TGTGCCGGGGGATCCACAGGGGCCGTGGGAGAGACCCAGTACTTC
>TRBV20-1|-|TRBJ1-1|-
CSARVASDTEAFF
TGCAGTGCTAGAGTGGCTTCTGACACTGAAGCTTTCTTT
>TRBV12-3/TRBV12-4|TRBD1|TRBJ2-5|-
CASSAGQGARETQYF
TGTGCCAGCAGTGCCGGACAGGGGGCGAGGGAGACCCAGTACTTC
>TRBV20-1|-|TRBJ2-1|once
CSAWGLYNEQFF
TGCAGTGCTTGGGGGCTATACAATGAGCAGTTCTTC
>TRBV7-2|-|TRBJ2-7|few
CASSLVSAYEQYF
TGTGCCAGCAGCTTAGTAAGTGCCTACGAGCAGTACTTC
>TRBV30|-|TRBJ1-1|-
CAWSGGSGTEAFF
TGTGCCTGGAGTGGGGGGAGTGGGACTGAAGCTTTCTTT
>TRBV5-5|-|TRBJ1-2|-
CASSLGTEIYGYTF
TGTGCCAGCAGCTTGGGGACAGAGATCTATGGCTACACCTTC
>TRBV11-2|TRBD1|TRBJ1-2|-
CASSLAGGNGYTF
TGTGCCAGCAGCTTAGCAGGGGGCAATGGCTACACCTTC
>TRBV28|TRBD1|TRBJ1-2|-
CASNSPAGQGGNYGYTF
TGTGCCAGCAACTCCCCCGCCGGACAGGGCGGGAACTATGGCTACACCTTC